The present TCR beta chain was sequenced within a study of cytomegalovirus exposure and HLA in healthy donors. Study findings and constraints: Some public TCRs appeared in many individuals, while most sequences were rare. The productive fraction for most TCR beta V segments was about 87% or about 30% in an earlier analysis. Researchers reported in a later analysis that a missense DCLRE1C variant was tied to TCR beta V- and J-gene trimming. Reports indicate that TCR beta sequences accurately predicted the HLA-A and HLA-B alleles of most subjects.

The CDR3 totals 19 residues. CDR1 and CDR2 (germline): SGDLS, YYNGEE. Trimming left V 1 base short and J 0 bases short, with 20 bases between. Note on this clone: Its antigen is still unknown.

13 Jbeta primers and 60 Vbeta primers were used for the PCR. The data were produced by immunoSEQ multiplex PCR, yet TCRdb's version contains in-frame clones alone and is incomplete. The table lists about 200,000 clones, approximately 80% of them singletons, with about 16% in the top ten. The receptor's source is a middle-aged man in good health and CMV-seronegative. Sample: PBMCs. The rearrangement joins TRBV9 to TRBJ1-3; D ambiguous. CDR3 sequence (DNA): TGTGCCAGCAGCGTATCCCTCCAGGACTCACCGCTCTCTGGAAACACCATATATTTT. The encoded protein is CASSVSLQDSPLSGNTIYF.